Reported below is one T cell receptor (beta chain). Only a few counts were recorded for this clonotype. Its specific antigen is unknown. It has no much larger one-base neighbor in the sample; base qualities were not kept. CDR1 and CDR2 (SGHTA, FQGNSA) derive from the germline V gene. The CDR3 has 16 amino acids, counting the end cysteine and phenylalanine. The read is trimmed to its CDR3 DNA, 48 bases read in frame from base 1. Trimming costs V 3 bases and J 1 base, and their ends lie 16 bases apart. TCR beta repertoires were profiled from peripheral blood of over 10 young patients with multiple sclerosis to demonstrate the VDJtools post-analysis software. The patients with multiple sclerosis were children and adolescents between about 6 and 17 years of age. These data originate in a study of post-analysis software for immune sequencing data (dated by TCRdb to between 2014 and 2016). Some background on the complete study: Disease courses on record covered relapsing-remitting, secondary progressive and progressive-relapsing multiple sclerosis, though some patients had no subtype annotation. The patient repertoires were compared against more than 10 previously published healthy control repertoires obtained from donors aged roughly 6 to 26 years. A subset of samples was prepared in parallel using single-end sample barcoding, then pooled and co-amplified after Illumina adapter ligation. Study-wide conclusions, independent of this receptor: Significantly higher frequencies in patients than in controls were found for five or six TRBV segments, including TRBV5-6, TRBV5-1 and TRBV20-1. When samples were clustered directly using the F measure, samples prepared in the same batch co-clustered strongly, which prompted a batch-effect correction. Compared with controls, multiple sclerosis patients had significantly lower normalized Chao1 diversity, a finding suggesting substantial peripheral T-cell clonal expansion. The control group was slightly older than the multiple sclerosis patient group.

The library came from PCR. The reads were generated on an Illumina HiSeq 2500. Unique molecular identifiers were incorporated into TCR beta cDNA libraries to reduce PCR and sequencing biases. Per 1 to 10 million input T cells, approximately 500,000 cDNA molecules were obtained, such that each molecule approximated one T cell. The patient libraries were prepared and sequenced with the same protocol used for the earlier healthy control dataset. Samples belonging to the same batch were prepared together, multiplexed and sequenced on a shared HiSeq lane. As for the authors' bioinformatics: Raw barcoded reads were processed with MIGEC, discarding single-read molecular identifier groups before consensus assembly and CDR3 extraction. VDJtools was used for post-analysis of the clonotype tables, and diversity was normalized by down-sampling every dataset to the size of the smallest sample. Repertoire overlap clustering matched CDR3 amino acid but not nucleotide sequences to correct batch-related cross-sample contamination. The public reads were quality trimmed at Q25 with fastp and then assembled into clones with MiXCR by TCRdb, keeping productive beta chains. Records with the same CDR3 protein are collapsed into one entry carrying the most frequent genes and DNA. TCRdb assigned the V and J calls; the authors' analysis was not used. This sample has about 400,000 distinct CDR3 sequences in its table, and 30% to 45% of those were observed once. About an eighth of the sample goes to the ten largest clones.

The chain is assembled from TRBV7-2 and TRBJ2-7; the D gene is possibly TRBD2, with 6 bases matching. The TCR sequence derives from a girl aged 5-17 years with multiple sclerosis. Source material: blood. Here is the DNA: TGTGCCAGCAGCTTCGCATCGGGGGAAAGTTCCTACGAGCAGTACTTC. Its amino acids are CASSFASGESSYEQYF.